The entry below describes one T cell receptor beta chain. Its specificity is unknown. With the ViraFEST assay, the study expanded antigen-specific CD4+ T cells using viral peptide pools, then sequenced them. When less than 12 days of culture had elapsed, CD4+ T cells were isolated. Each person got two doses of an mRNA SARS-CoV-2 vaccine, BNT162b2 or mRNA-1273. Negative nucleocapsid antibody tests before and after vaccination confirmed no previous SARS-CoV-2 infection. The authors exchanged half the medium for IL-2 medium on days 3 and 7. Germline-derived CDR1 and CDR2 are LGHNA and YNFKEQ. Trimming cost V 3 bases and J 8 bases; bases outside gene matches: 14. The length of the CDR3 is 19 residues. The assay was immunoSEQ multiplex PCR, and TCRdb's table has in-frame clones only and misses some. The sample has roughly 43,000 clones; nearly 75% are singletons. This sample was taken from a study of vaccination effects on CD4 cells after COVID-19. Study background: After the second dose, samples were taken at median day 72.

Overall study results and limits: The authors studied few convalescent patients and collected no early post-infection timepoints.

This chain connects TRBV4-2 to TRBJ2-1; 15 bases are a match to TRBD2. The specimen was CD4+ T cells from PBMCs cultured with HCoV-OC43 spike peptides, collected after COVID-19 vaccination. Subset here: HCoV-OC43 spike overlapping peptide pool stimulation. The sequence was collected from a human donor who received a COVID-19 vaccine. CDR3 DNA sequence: TGTGCCAGCAGCCACAGTGGACTAGCGGGGGGGCGGATCCCTTATGAGCAGTTCTTC. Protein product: CASSHSGLAGGRIPYEQFF.